The TCR beta chain described here comes from a study of blood T cell repertoires in COVID-19 (dated by TCRdb to 2018 to 2020). As for the study more broadly: Samples from collaborators originated in the United States, Italy and Spain and spanned both the acute and convalescent phases of COVID-19. The material from the prospective study consisted of cDNA or gDNA derived from T cells, B-cell-depleted T cells, or PBMCs. Deeply sampled blood TCRbeta repertoires from subjects exposed to, actively infected with, or recovered from COVID-19 were included in the dataset. A freely available public database, intended as a resource for researchers studying the immune response to SARS-CoV-2, is where the repertoires were released. Samples were obtained from the ongoing ImmuneRACE study (first 160 participants) and from 1,000 to 1,500 subjects provided by 6 global collaborators. Sample metadata almost always included a de-identified subject ID, COVID-19 status, age in years and sex. Where available, HLA class I and class II types were taken from metadata supplied by the sample provider and were not determined by assay-based typing.

TCRbeta CDR3 regions were amplified from genomic DNA using the immunoSEQ Assay, a bias-controlled multiplex PCR. The study's own analysis went as follows. Within the assay, amplification of reference gene primers was used to estimate how many nucleated cells each sample contained. Sequence reads were collapsed and filtered to measure the absolute abundance of every unique TCRbeta CDR3 rearrangement. Productive Simpson clonality was computed per sample as the square root of Simpson's diversity index over productive rearrangements. TCRdb took this table from immuneACCESS and kept in-frame rearrangements with V and J called. Such tables lack part of the clones; where checked against another copy, unresolved V genes explain under half of the gap, and the rest is unexplained. V, J and clone size derive from that table, while D and trimming were established from the DNA sequence. This sample comprises approximately 390,000 clones, around 90% of them detected only once. Around 1.9% of the sample is in the top ten clones.

About this clone itself: Its specific antigen is unknown. No per-base quality is available; no much larger clone lies one base away.

Participants in the prospective study were enrolled through a virtual design, were aged roughly 18 to 90 years, and lived in under 25 United States geographic areas. In the prospective study, participants were assigned to cohorts based on the clinical history participants reported in a screening survey and a study questionnaire. In the prospective study, mobile phlebotomists collected whole blood, serum and a nasopharyngeal or oropharyngeal swab from each participant. Prospective study participants could optionally give additional blood draws and questionnaires over an approximately 2-month period. Blood samples from the prospective study were shipped frozen or at room temperature prior to DNA extraction. Here is what the overall study found, with its caveats: Clinical and demographic metadata were provided uncurated, with the amount varying by source and participant.

The CDR3 runs 13 amino acids, cysteine and phenylalanine included. Only the CDR3 part of the read is kept: 39 bases, read in frame from the first base. At the junction V is shortened by 1 base and J by 1 base, with 4 bases in between. The germline V gene (reference sequence) specifies LGHDT as CDR1 and YNNKEL as CDR2. Recombination linked TRBV3-1 (or the pseudogene TRBV3-2) to TRBJ1-2; the D gene assignment is ambiguous. The source of this sequence is a woman between 40 and 50 years old with acute COVID-19. Sequencing was carried out using PBMCs or T cells enriched from blood (not recorded which). The CDR3 region: CASSQAINYGYTF. The DNA sequence is TGTGCCAGCAGCCAAGCTATTAACTATGGCTACACCTTC.